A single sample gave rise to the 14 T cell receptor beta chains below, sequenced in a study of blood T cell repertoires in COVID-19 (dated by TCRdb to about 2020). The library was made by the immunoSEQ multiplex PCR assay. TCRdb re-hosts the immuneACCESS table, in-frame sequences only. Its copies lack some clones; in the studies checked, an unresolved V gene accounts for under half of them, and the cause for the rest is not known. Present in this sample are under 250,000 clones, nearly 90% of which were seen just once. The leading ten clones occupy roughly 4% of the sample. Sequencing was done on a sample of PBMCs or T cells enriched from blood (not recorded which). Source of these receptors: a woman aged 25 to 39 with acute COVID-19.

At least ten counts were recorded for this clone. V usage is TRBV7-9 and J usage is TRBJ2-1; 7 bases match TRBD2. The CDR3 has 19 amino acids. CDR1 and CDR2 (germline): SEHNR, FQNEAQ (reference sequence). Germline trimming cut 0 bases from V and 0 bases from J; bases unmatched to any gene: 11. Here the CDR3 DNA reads TGTGCCAGCAGCTTAGCTATTACTAGCAGGACTAGCTCCTACAATGAGCAGTTCTTC. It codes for CASSLAITSRTSSYNEQFF.

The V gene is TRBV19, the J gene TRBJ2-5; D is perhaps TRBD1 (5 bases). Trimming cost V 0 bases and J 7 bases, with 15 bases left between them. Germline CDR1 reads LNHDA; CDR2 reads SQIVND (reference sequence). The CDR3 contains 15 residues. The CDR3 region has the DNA TGTGCCAGTAGTATAGATCCTCAGGGATGGGCGACCCAGTACTTC. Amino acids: CASSIDPQGWATQYF.

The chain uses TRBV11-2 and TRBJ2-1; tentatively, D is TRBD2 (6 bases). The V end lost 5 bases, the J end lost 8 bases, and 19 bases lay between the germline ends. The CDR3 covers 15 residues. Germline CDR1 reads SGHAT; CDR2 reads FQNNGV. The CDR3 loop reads CASSRRLVLGDEQFF. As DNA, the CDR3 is TGTGCCAGCAGCCGTCGACTAGTCTTAGGGGATGAGCAGTTCTTC.

The CDR3 region is CASSEGTGGREKLFF. The CDR3 nucleotides read TGTGCCAGCAGTGAGGGAACAGGGGGCAGGGAAAAACTGTTTTTT. The chain employs TRBV25-1 and TRBJ1-4; 9 bases agree with TRBD1. Germline loops: CDR1 MGHDK, CDR2 SYGVNS. V was pared by 3 bases and J by 8 bases, with 7 bases of the junction left unmatched. This CDR3 region has 15 residues. Based on the CDR3 plus reference TRBV25-1 and TRBJ1-4, the full variable domain is EADIYQTPRYLVIGTGKKITLECSQTMGHDKMYWYQQDPGMELHLIHYSYGVNSTEKGDLSSESTVSRIRTEHFPLTLESARPSHTSQYLCASSEGTGGREKLFFGSGTQLSVL.

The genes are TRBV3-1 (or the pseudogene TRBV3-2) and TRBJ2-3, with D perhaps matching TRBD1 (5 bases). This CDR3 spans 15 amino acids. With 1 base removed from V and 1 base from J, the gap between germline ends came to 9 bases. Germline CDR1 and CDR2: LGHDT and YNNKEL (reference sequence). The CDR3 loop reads CASSQGRGGTDTQYF. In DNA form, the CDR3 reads TGTGCCAGCAGCCAAGGTAGGGGTGGCACAGATACGCAGTATTTT.

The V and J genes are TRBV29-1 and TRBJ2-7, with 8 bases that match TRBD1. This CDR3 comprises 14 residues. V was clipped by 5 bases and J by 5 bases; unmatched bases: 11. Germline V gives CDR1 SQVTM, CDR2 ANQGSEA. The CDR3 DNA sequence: TGCAGCGTTACGACAGGGGCGCAGTTCCACGAGCAGTACTTC. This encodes CSVTTGAQFHEQYF.

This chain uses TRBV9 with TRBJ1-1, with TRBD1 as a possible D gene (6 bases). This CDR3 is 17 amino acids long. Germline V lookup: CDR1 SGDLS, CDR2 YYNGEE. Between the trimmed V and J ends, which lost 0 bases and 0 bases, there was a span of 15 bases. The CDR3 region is CASSVGGGARMNTEAFF. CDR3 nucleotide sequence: TGTGCCAGCAGCGTAGGTGGGGGCGCGCGGATGAACACTGAAGCTTTCTTT. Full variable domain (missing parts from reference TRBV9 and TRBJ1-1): DSGVTQTPKHLITATGQRVTLRCSPRSGDLSVYWYQQSLDQGLQFLIQYYNGEERAKGNILERFSAQQFPDLHSELNLSSLELGDSALYFCASSVGGGARMNTEAFFGQGTRLTVV.

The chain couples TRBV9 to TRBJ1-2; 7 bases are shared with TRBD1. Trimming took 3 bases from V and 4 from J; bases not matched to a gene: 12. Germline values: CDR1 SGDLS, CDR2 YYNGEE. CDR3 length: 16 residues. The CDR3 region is CASSGTAHRDSYGYTF. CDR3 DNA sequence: TGTGCCAGCAGCGGGACAGCCCACCGGGACAGCTATGGCTACACCTTC.

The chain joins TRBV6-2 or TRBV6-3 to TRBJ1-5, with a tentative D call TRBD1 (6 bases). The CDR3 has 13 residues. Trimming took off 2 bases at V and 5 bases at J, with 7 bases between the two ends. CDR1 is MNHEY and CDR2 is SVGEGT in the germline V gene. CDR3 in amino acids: CASSYTGYQPQHF. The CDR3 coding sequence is TGTGCCAGCAGTTACACAGGGTATCAGCCCCAGCATTTT.

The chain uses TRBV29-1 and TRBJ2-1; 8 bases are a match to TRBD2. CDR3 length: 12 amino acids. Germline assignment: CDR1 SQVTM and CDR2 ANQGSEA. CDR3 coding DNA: TGCACTGGCGGGGGGCCGGGGAATGAGCAGTTCTTC. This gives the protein CTGGGPGNEQFF.

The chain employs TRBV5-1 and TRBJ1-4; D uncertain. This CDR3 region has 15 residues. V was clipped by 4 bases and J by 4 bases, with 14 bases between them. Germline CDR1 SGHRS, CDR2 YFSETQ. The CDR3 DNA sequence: TGCGCCAGCAGCGGAGAGGGATCAAGTAATGAAAAACTGTTTTTT. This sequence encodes CASSGEGSSNEKLFF.

The CDR3 sequence is CASSLLTVTNTEAFF. CDR3 DNA sequence: TGTGCCAGCAGCTTGTTAACGGTCACGAACACTGAAGCTTTCTTT. The chain joins TRBV5-6 to TRBJ1-1; D gene unclear. Germline V lookup: CDR1 SGHDT, CDR2 YYEEEE. The CDR3 totals 15 residues. V was pared by 1 base and J by 1 base, with 11 bases between.

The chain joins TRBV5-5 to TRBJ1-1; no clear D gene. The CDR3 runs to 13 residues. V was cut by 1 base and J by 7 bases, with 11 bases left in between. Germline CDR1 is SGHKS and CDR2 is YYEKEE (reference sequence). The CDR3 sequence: CASSLPTPFEAFF. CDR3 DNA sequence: TGTGCCAGCAGCTTGCCTACTCCCTTTGAAGCTTTCTTT.

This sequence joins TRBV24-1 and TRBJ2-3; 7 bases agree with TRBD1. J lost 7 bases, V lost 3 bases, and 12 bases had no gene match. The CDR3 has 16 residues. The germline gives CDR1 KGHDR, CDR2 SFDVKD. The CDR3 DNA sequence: TGTGCCACCAGTGATCCCAGACAGGGCGGGTATAATACGCAGTATTTT. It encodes CATSDPRQGGYNTQYF.